Shown below are 20 T cell receptor beta chains from a single sample sequenced in a study of CD8 T cells in Susac syndrome (dated by TCRdb to about 2019). Receptors were amplified or captured by the immunoSEQ multiplex PCR assay. RNA was extracted using the RNeasy kit, and about 0.45 to 1 ug of the RNA was reverse transcribed with random hexamers. The public reads were quality trimmed at Q25 with fastp and then assembled into clones with MiXCR by TCRdb, keeping productive beta chains. Records with the same CDR3 protein are collapsed into one entry carrying the most frequent genes and DNA. The sample includes about 130,000 distinct CDR3 sequences, with roughly 95% observed a single time. 0.12% of the sample rests with the top ten. Sample: CD4+ T cells from PBMCs. Every receptor here comes from a human donor in good health.

The chain couples TRBV12-3 or TRBV12-4 to TRBJ2-7; D is unclear. The V end lost 7 bases, the J end lost 3 bases, and 13 bases lay between the germline ends. The CDR3 length is 13 residues. The CDR3 DNA reads TGTGCCAGCAAGATTGACACCTTCTACGAGCAGTACTTC. It translates to CASKIDTFYEQYF.

This clonotype has only one observation. The chain is built from TRBV5-6 and TRBJ2-5; no clear D gene. The CDR3 loop spans 14 amino acids. V lost 0 bases and J 5 bases, leaving 11 bases between the germline ends. Germline CDR1 SGHDT, CDR2 YYEEEE. Here the CDR3 reads CASSLDAGGETQYF. The CDR3 bases are TGTGCCAGCAGCTTGGACGCCGGTGGGGAGACCCAGTACTTC.

The chain carries TRBV29-1 and TRBJ2-1; possible D gene TRBD1, 6 bases. Germline assignment: CDR1 SQVTM and CDR2 ANQGSEA. V dropped 4 bases and J dropped 0 bases, with 13 bases sitting between them. CDR3 length equals 15 residues. CDR3 sequence reads: CSVGGQTSSYNEQFF. The CDR3 DNA is TGCAGCGTTGGAGGACAGACGAGCTCCTACAATGAGCAGTTCTTC.

J is TRBJ1-5 and V is TRBV7-6, with TRBD1 as a possible D gene (5 bases). The CDR3 is 13 amino acids. Germline lookup yields CDR1 SGHVS and CDR2 FNYEAQ. V lost 5 bases, J lost 3 bases, and 8 bases lay in between. The CDR3 bases are TGTGCCAGCAGCATACAGGTCAATCAGCCCCAGCATTTT. Translation gives CASSIQVNQPQHF.

This clonotype was recorded only once. The chain couples TRBV3-1 to TRBJ2-1, with D perhaps matching TRBD2 (6 bases). CDR1 and CDR2 from the germline V gene are LGHDT and YNNKEL (reference sequence). Trimming left V 4 bases short and J 10 bases short, with 14 bases between. The CDR3 spans 13 residues. CDR3 sequence: CASSLLGGMEQFF. For the CDR3, the DNA is TGTGCCAGCAGCCTGCTAGGCGGGATGGAGCAGTTCTTC.

The rearrangement links TRBV10-3 to TRBJ2-7; possibly TRBD1 or TRBD2 for D (5 bases each). V lost 8 bases and J lost 3, with 8 bases in between. The CDR3 has 11 amino acids. CDR1 is ENHRY, CDR2 SYGVKD, per germline. CDR3 sequence: CAIGDGYEQYF. CDR3 in DNA: TGTGCCATCGGGGACGGCTACGAGCAGTACTTC.

This chain uses TRBV20-1 with TRBJ1-4; unclear D gene. The CDR3 totals 12 residues. Trimming shortened V by 5 bases and J by 10 bases, and 14 bases separated the two germline ends. CDR1 and CDR2 from the germline V gene are DFQATT and SNEGSKA (reference sequence). The CDR3 here is CSASPRGGKLFF. In DNA, the CDR3 is TGCAGTGCTTCCCCTCGCGGTGGAAAACTGTTTTTT.

V and J are TRBV3-1 and TRBJ1-1, with D perhaps TRBD1 (6 bases). Germline V gives CDR1 LGHDT, CDR2 YNNKEL (reference sequence). CDR3 length: 17 amino acids. Trimming removed 1 base at V and 10 bases at J, with 25 bases between. The CDR3 region is CASSQGSTGNRERGAFF. The CDR3 DNA reads as TGTGCCAGCAGCCAAGGTTCCACAGGGAACCGAGAGCGGGGAGCTTTCTTT.

The rearrangement joins TRBV29-1 to TRBJ2-1, with TRBD1 matching 8 bases. The CDR3 sequence is 13 residues long. CDR1 and CDR2 (germline): SQVTM, ANQGSEA. Losses at the gene ends were 5 bases for V and 5 bases for J; bases not matched to a gene: 5. The CDR3 nucleotides read TGCAGCGTTAACAGGGGGGACAACAATGAGCAGTTCTTC. Translated: CSVNRGDNNEQFF.

The J gene is TRBJ2-7, the V gene TRBV18; possibly TRBD1 for D (5 bases). This CDR3 region has 14 residues. Germline values: CDR1 KGHSH, CDR2 LQKENI. The V end lost 2 bases, the J end lost 7 bases, and 15 bases lay between the germline ends. CDR3 in DNA: TGTGCCAGCTCACCATCCCCAGGCCCAGGGGAGCAGTACTTC. Translation: CASSPSPGPGEQYF.

This chain links TRBV12-3 or TRBV12-4 with TRBJ1-1, with TRBD1 matching 8 bases. J was trimmed by 3 bases and V by 4 bases; bases with no gene match: 4. The length of the CDR3 is 14 residues. The CDR3 nucleotides are TGTGCCAGCAGTTCCAGGGGGCTTGACACTGAAGCTTTCTTT. Its protein product is CASSSRGLDTEAFF.

The V and J genes are TRBV6-6 and TRBJ2-1; 7 nucleotides align to TRBD1. The CDR3 is 15 amino acids. Germline CDR1 MNHNY, CDR2 SVGAGI (reference sequence). Losses at the gene ends were 0 bases for V and 5 bases for J; bases not matched to a gene: 4. The CDR3 reads CASSYSWTGDNEQFF. The DNA for the CDR3 is TGTGCCAGCAGTTACTCTTGGACAGGTGACAATGAGCAGTTCTTC.

This chain joins TRBV7-2 and TRBJ2-7, with unresolved D. This CDR3 is 11 amino acids long. Germline V CDR1 and CDR2: SGHTA, FQGNSA. V shed 1 base and J shed 5 bases, with 3 bases lying between them. The CDR3 DNA reads as TGTGCCAGCAGCTTAGTGGACGAGCAGTACTTC. This codes for CASSLVDEQYF.

CDR3 protein: CASEDFGGYEQYF. CDR3 nucleotides: TGTGCCAGCGAGGATTTTGGAGGCTACGAGCAGTACTTC. The chain combines TRBV6-1 with TRBJ2-7, with a tentative D call TRBD2 (5 bases). V lost 8 bases, J lost 3 bases, and 14 bases lay in between. The CDR3 contains 13 residues. Germline lookup yields CDR1 MNHNS and CDR2 SASEGT.

The chain carries TRBV19 and TRBJ2-3, with D perhaps matching TRBD2 (6 bases). Per germline, CDR1 LNHDA and CDR2 SQIVND (reference sequence). V was clipped by 2 bases and J by 2 bases, with 8 bases between them. This CDR3 contains 14 residues. CDR3 coding DNA: TGTGCCAGTAGTATACGGACTAACACAGATACGCAGTATTTT. It codes for CASSIRTNTDTQYF.

The V call is TRBV18, the J call TRBJ2-7; D tentatively fits TRBD1 or TRBD2 (6 bases each). The CDR3 covers 12 residues. V lost 6 bases, J lost 5 bases, and 11 bases lay in between. Per germline, CDR1 KGHSH and CDR2 LQKENI. For the CDR3, the DNA is TGTGCCAGCTCGGGGGGCTCGGACGAGCAGTACTTC. The encoded protein is CASSGGSDEQYF.

This rearrangement joins TRBV18 to TRBJ1-1, with unresolved D. Trimming took off 5 bases at V and 0 bases at J, with 7 bases between the two ends. Germline V lookup: CDR1 KGHSH, CDR2 LQKENI. This CDR3 region has 13 residues. The CDR3 nucleotides read TGTGCCAGCTCAACAACAATGAACACTGAAGCTTTCTTT. Amino acids: CASSTTMNTEAFF.

This clonotype was detected only once. The chain combines TRBV20-1 with TRBJ1-4; D ambiguous. This CDR3 spans 13 amino acids. Germline V gene lookup returns CDR1 DFQATT and CDR2 SNEGSKA (reference sequence). The germline V and J ends were trimmed by 0 bases and 14 bases, with 16 bases remaining between them. The CDR3 region has the DNA TGCAGTGCTAGAGATCACCAGAACCTAAAGCTGTTTTTT. Amino acid sequence: CSARDHQNLKLFF.

This rearrangement joins TRBV29-1 to TRBJ2-3; possible D gene TRBD1, 5 bases. The CDR3 runs to 14 residues. Germline CDR1 SQVTM, CDR2 ANQGSEA. V was cut by 7 bases and J by 1 base, with 15 bases left in between. The CDR3 DNA is TGCAGCGCCAACCAGGGTTTGGGCACAGATACGCAGTATTTT. As protein: CSANQGLGTDTQYF.

This chain uses TRBV20-1 with TRBJ2-7; 10 positions agree with TRBD2. V shed 5 bases and J 1 base; nucleotides not matched to a gene: 5. Germline V gene sequence: CDR1 DFQATT, CDR2 SNEGSKA (reference sequence). This CDR3 spans 14 amino acids. The CDR3 loop reads CSAGTSGASYEQYF. As DNA, the CDR3 is TGCAGTGCTGGTACTAGCGGGGCTTCCTACGAGCAGTACTTC.